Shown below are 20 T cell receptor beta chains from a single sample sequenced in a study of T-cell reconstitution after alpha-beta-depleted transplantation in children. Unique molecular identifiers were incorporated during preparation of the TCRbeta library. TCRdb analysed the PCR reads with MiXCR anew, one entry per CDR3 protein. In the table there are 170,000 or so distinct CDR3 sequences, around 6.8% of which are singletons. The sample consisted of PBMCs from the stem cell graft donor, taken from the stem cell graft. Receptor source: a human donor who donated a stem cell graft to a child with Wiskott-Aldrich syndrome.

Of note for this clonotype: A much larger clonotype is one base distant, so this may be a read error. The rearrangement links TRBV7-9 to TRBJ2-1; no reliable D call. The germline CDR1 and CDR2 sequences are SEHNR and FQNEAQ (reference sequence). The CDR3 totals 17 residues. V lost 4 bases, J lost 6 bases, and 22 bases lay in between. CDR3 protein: CASSSNTGGPRINEQFF. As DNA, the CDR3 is TGTGCCAGCAGCTCCAACACCGGCGGACCCCGTATCAATGAGCAGTTCTTC.

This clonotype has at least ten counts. The CDR3 DNA follows: TGTGCCAGCACCCTCAGGGTGAACACTGAAGCTTTCTTT. It specifies CASTLRVNTEAFF. This chain links TRBV25-1 with TRBJ1-1, with D tentatively TRBD1 (5 bases). Trimming took 7 bases from V and 0 from J, leaving 9 bases between them. The CDR3 covers 13 residues. The V gene's germline CDR1 is MGHDK and CDR2 SYGVNS.

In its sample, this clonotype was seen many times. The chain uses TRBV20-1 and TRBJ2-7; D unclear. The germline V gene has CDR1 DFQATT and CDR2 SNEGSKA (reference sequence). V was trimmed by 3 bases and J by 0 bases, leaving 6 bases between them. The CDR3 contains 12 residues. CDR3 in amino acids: CSASPSSYEQYF. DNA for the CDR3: TGCAGTGCTAGCCCCAGCTCCTACGAGCAGTACTTC.

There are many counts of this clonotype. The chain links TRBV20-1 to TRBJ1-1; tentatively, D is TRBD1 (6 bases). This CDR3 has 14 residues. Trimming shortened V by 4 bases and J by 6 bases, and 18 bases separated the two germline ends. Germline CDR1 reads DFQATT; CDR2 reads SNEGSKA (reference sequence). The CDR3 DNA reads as TGCAGTGCTATGGGTCAGGGGCGATATGCTGAAGCTTTCTTT. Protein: CSAMGQGRYAEAFF.

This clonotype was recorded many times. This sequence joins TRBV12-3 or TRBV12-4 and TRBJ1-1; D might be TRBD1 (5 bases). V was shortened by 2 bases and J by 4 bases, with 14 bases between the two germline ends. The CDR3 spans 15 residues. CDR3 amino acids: CASSLRDAGGTEAFF. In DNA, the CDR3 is TGTGCCAGCAGTTTAAGGGACGCCGGAGGCACTGAAGCTTTCTTT.

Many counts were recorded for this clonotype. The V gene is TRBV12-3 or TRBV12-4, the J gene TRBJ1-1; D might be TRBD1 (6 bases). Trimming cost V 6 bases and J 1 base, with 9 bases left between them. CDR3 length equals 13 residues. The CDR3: CASRRDTNTEAFF. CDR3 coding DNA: TGTGCCAGCAGAAGGGACACGAACACTGAAGCTTTCTTT.

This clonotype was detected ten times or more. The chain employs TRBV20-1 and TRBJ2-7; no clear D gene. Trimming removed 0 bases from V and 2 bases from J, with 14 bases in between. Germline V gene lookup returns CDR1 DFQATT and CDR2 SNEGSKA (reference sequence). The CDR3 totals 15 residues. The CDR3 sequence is CSARDGLDATYEQYF. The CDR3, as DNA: TGCAGTGCTAGAGATGGGCTGGACGCGACCTACGAGCAGTACTTC.

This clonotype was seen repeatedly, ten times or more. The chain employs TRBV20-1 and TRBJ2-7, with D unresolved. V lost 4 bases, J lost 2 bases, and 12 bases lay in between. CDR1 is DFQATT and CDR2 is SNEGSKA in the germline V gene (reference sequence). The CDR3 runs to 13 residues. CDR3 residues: CSAIRTGTYEQYF. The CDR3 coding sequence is TGCAGTGCTATTCGGACGGGCACCTACGAGCAGTACTTC.

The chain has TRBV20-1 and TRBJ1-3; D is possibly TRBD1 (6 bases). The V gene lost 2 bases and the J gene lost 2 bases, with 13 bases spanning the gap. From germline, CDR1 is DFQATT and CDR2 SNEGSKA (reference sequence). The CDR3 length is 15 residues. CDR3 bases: TGCAGTGCTAGAAACAGGGAAATAGCTGGAAACACCATATATTTT. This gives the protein CSARNREIAGNTIYF.

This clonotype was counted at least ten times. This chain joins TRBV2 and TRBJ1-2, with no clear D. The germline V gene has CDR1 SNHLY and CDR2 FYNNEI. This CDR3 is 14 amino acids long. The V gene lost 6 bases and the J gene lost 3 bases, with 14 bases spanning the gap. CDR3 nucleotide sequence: TGTGCCAGCAGGGCGGAGAGCGGAGACTATGGCTACACCTTC. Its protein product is CASRAESGDYGYTF.

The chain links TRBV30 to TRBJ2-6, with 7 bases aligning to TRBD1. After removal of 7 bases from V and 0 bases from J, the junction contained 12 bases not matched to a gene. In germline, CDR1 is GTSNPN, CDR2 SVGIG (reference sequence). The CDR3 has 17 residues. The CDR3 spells CASLTGQLHSGANVLTF. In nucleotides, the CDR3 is TGTGCCTCGCTGACGGGACAGCTTCACTCTGGGGCCAACGTCCTGACTTTC.

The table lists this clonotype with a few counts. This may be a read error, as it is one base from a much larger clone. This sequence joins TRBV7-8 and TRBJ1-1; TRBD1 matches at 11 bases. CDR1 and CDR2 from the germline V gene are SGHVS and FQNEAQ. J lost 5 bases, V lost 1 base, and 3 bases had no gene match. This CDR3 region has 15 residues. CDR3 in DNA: TGTGCCAGCAGCTTAGAAGGACAGGGGGCTACTGAAGCTTTCTTT. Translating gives CASSLEGQGATEAFF.

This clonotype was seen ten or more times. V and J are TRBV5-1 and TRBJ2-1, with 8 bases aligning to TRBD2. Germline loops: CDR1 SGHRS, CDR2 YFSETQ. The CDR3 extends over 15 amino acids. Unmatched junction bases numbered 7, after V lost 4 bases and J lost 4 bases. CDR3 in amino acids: CASSQSGGQYNEQFF. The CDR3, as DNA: TGCGCCAGCAGCCAAAGCGGGGGACAATACAATGAGCAGTTCTTC.

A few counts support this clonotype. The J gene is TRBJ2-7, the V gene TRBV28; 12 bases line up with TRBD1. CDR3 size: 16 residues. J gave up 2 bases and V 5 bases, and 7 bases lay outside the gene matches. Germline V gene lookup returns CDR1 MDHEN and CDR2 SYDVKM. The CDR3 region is CASSTTGTGGPYEQYF. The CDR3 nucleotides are TGTGCCAGCAGTACCACCGGGACAGGGGGCCCCTACGAGCAGTACTTC.

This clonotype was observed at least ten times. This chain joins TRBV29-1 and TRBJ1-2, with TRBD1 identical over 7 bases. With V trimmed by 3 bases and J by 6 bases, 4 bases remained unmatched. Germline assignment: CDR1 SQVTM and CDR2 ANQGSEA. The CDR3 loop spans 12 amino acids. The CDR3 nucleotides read TGCAGCGTTGATCGAGGGGGCGATGGCTACACCTTC. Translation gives CSVDRGGDGYTF.

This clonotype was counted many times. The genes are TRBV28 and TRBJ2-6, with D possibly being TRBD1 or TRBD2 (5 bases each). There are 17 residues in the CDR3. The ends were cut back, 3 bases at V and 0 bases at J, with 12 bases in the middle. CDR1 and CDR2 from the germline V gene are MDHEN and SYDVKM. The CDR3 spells CASSLGTFGSGANVLTF. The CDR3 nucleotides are TGTGCCAGCAGTTTGGGGACCTTTGGCTCTGGGGCCAACGTCCTGACTTTC.

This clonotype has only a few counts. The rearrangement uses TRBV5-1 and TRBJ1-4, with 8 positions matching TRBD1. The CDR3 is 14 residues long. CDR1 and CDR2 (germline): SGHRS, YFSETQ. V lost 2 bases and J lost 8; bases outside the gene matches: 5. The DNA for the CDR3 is TGCGCCAGCAGCTTTGGACAGGGATCGGAAAAACTGTTTTTT. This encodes CASSFGQGSEKLFF. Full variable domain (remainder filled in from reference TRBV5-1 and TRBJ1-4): KAGVTQTPRYLIKTRGQQVTLSCSPISGHRSVSWYQQTPGQGLQFLFEYFSETQRNKGNFPGRFSGRQFSNSRSEMNVSTLELGDSALYLCASSFGQGSEKLFFGSGTQLSVL.

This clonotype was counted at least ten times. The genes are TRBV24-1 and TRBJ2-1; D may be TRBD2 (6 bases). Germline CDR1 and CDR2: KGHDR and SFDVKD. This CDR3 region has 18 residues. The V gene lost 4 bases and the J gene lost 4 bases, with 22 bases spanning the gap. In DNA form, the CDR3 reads TGTGCCACCAGTGACCCCAGGATCAACGGCGGAGGGTACAATGAGCAGTTCTTC. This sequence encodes CATSDPRINGGGYNEQFF.

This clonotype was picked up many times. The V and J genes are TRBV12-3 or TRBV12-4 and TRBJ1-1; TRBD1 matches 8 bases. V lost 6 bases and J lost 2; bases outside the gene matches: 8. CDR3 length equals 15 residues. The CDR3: CASSPGTGQNTEAFF. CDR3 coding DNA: TGTGCCAGCAGCCCCGGGACAGGCCAAAACACTGAAGCTTTCTTT.

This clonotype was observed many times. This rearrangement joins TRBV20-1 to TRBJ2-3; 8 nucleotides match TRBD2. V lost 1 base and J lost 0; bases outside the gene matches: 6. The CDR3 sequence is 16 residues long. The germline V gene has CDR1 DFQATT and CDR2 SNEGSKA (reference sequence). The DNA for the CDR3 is TGCAGTGCTAGAGCCACCTCTAGCGGGAGCACAGATACGCAGTATTTT. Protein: CSARATSSGSTDTQYF.